The sequence of this T cell receptor (beta chain) was determined in a study of blood T cell repertoires in COVID-19. About the study: Samples of COVID-19 (acute and convalescent) were obtained from the United States, Italy and Spain. T cells, B-cell-depleted T cells, or PBMCs provided the cDNA or gDNA that served as material.

In this sample, this clone turned up once. Deletions cut 0 bases from V and 11 bases from J, with 16 bases between. CDR3 size: 14 residues. In germline, CDR1 is MGHRA, CDR2 YSYEKL. Assay: immunoSEQ multiplex PCR; the TCRdb copy retains only in-frame clones and omits some. The sample yields some 120,000 clones, about 80% seen once. This chain connects TRBV4-1 to TRBJ1-1; D gene unclear. Sequenced: peripheral blood. The receptor was derived from a man in his sixties or seventies with active or convalescent COVID-19. The CDR3 here is CASSQDTRPYGAFF. The CDR3 bases are TGCGCCAGCAGCCAAGATACACGTCCATACGGGGCTTTCTTT.